This T cell receptor (beta chain) was captured in a study of blood T cell repertoires in COVID-19. The CDR3 has 15 amino acids. As processed by the authors: Amplification of reference gene primers provided the estimated nucleated cell counts. The data were produced by immunoSEQ multiplex PCR, yet TCRdb's version contains in-frame clones alone and is incomplete. V and J calls and clone size follow that table, whereas D and trimming were derived from the DNA. The table records 200,000 to 300,000 clones, around nine tenths of them present only once. What was sequenced was peripheral blood. The chain has TRBV21-1 and TRBJ1-4; the table's D call, TRBD1, has no DNA check behind it. TRBV21-1 is annotated as a pseudogene. The receptor comes from a woman aged 55-69 years with COVID-19, enrolled during active disease. The DNA of the CDR3 is TGTGCCAGCAGCAAAAAGACAGAGGGGGATGAAAAACTGTTTTTT. Protein product: CASSKKTEGDEKLFF.